Presented here are 19 T cell receptor beta chains from one specimen sequenced in a study of blood T cells in healthy people across ages. Alongside a J-beta primer mix, a sample-barcoded 5' primer served in a second PCR lasting roughly 6 to 12 cycles. TCRdb processed the 5' RACE reads anew with MiXCR; each CDR3 protein has one entry. Of 800,000 to 950,000 distinct CDR3 sequences in the sample, about 29% were seen once. The sample was also linked to a second study, of T cells of mothers and their children.

The sample was blood. Receptor source: a woman aged 40 to 50 in good health.

The rearrangement joins TRBV15 to TRBJ1-5, with D possibly being TRBD1 (5 bases). Germline-derived CDR1 and CDR2 are LNHNV and YYDKDF (reference sequence). The CDR3 length is 18 residues. Trimming took off 0 bases at V and 5 bases at J, with 20 bases between the two ends. The CDR3 DNA reads as TGTGCCACCAGCAGAGATAGATCCGGGGCAGCGGGGGATCAGCCCCAGCATTTT. It translates to CATSRDRSGAAGDQPQHF.

In its sample, this clonotype was seen a few times. This chain links TRBV5-1 with TRBJ1-6, with 8 bases fitting TRBD1. The CDR3 is 15 residues long. The V segment lost 0 bases and the J segment 7 bases; nucleotides outside the gene matches: 3. Germline values: CDR1 SGHRS, CDR2 YFSETQ. CDR3 protein: CASSLVQGANSPLHF. CDR3 nucleotide sequence: TGCGCCAGCAGCTTGGTCCAGGGGGCCAATTCACCCCTCCACTTT.

This clonotype was found a few times. The rearrangement links TRBV7-8 to TRBJ1-2, with D uncertain. The CDR3 spans 15 residues. The germline V gene encodes CDR1 SGHVS and CDR2 FQNEAQ. V was pared by 3 bases and J by 5 bases, with 16 bases between. For the CDR3, the DNA is TGTGCCAGCAGCTTCTTTAGGAGGGAGGCGTATGGCTACACCTTC. It is translated as CASSFFRREAYGYTF.

This clonotype was observed many times. This chain joins TRBV28 and TRBJ2-1; the D is unclear. Germline V gene data show CDR1 as MDHEN and CDR2 as SYDVKM. The CDR3 runs 12 residues. Trimming cost V 2 bases and J 6 bases, with 5 bases left between them. The CDR3 DNA follows: TGTGCCAGCAGTTTACCCTTCAATGAGCAGTTCTTC. Its translation: CASSLPFNEQFF.

This clonotype was seen a few times. The chain is built from TRBV7-2 and TRBJ1-2, with 9 bases aligning to TRBD1. With V trimmed by 1 base and J by 7 bases, 4 bases remained unmatched. The CDR3 loop spans 14 amino acids. Germline values: CDR1 SGHTA, CDR2 FQGNSA. Here the CDR3 DNA reads TGTGCCAGCAGCTTAGATCACAGGGGGCCTGGCTACACCTTC. As protein: CASSLDHRGPGYTF.

The chain joins TRBV28 to TRBJ1-4; D remains unclear. Per the germline V gene, CDR1 is MDHEN and CDR2 is SYDVKM. V gave up 6 bases and J gave up 1 base, with 15 bases separating them. The CDR3 loop spans 16 amino acids. The chain's CDR3 is CASSLITVGTNEKLFF. CDR3 in DNA: TGTGCCAGCAGCCTAATAACGGTGGGAACTAATGAAAAACTGTTTTTT.

In this sample, this clonotype turned up a few times. This chain links TRBV7-9 with TRBJ2-7; 9 positions agree with TRBD1. Losses at the gene ends were 1 base for V and 6 bases for J; bases not matched to a gene: 4. The CDR3 runs to 14 residues. CDR1 is SEHNR, CDR2 FQNEAQ, per germline (reference sequence). CDR3 in amino acids: CASSLVQGAGEQYF. In nucleotides, the CDR3 is TGTGCCAGCAGCTTAGTACAGGGGGCAGGCGAGCAGTACTTC.

This clonotype was detected many times. J is TRBJ2-1 and V is TRBV9; no definite D call. The V end lost 7 bases, the J end lost 0 bases, and 8 bases lay between the germline ends. Germline CDR1 is SGDLS and CDR2 is YYNGEE. The length of the CDR3 is 13 residues. The CDR3 nucleotides are TGTGCCAGCGGAAAAAGCTCCTACAATGAGCAGTTCTTC. As protein: CASGKSSYNEQFF.

The CDR3 DNA follows: TGCAGTGGGGAGGCTGGACGATATCACACTGAAGCTTTCTTT. This codes for CSGEAGRYHTEAFF. This chain joins TRBV20-1 and TRBJ1-1, with D hard to call. There are 14 residues in the CDR3. V dropped 7 bases and J dropped 3 bases, with 18 bases sitting between them. Looked up from germline, CDR1 is DFQATT and CDR2 is SNEGSKA (reference sequence).

DNA of the CDR3: TGTGCCAGCAGTTCCGAACAGGAGCTCCGTCTCAATCAGCCCCAGCATTTT. Residues: CASSSEQELRLNQPQHF. The rearrangement joins TRBV6-2 or TRBV6-3 to TRBJ1-5; D possibly corresponds to TRBD1 (5 bases). The germline gives CDR1 MNHEY, CDR2 SVGEGT. The CDR3 runs to 17 residues. Trimming stripped 4 bases from V and 3 bases from J, with 19 bases between.

The gene calls are TRBV9 and TRBJ1-5; D might be TRBD1 (6 bases). Trimming took 1 base from V and 7 from J, leaving 15 bases between them. The V gene's germline CDR1 is SGDLS and CDR2 YYNGEE. The CDR3 consists of 15 residues. CDR3 sequence reads: CASSVSGEVGQPQHF. The CDR3 DNA follows: TGTGCCAGCAGCGTATCAGGGGAGGTAGGCCAGCCCCAGCATTTT.

Many counts were recorded for this clonotype. The chain couples TRBV7-2 to TRBJ2-7, with TRBD1 matching over 9 bases. The CDR3 totals 13 residues. Trimming removed 5 bases from V and 5 bases from J; junction bases left unmatched: 4. From germline, CDR1 is SGHTA and CDR2 FQGNSA. In nucleotides, the CDR3 is TGTGCCAGCAGCCCCGACAGGGGGGACGAGCAGTACTTC. Residues: CASSPDRGDEQYF.

This chain uses TRBV3-1 with TRBJ1-2; D gene unclear. Germline assignment: CDR1 LGHDT and CDR2 YNNKEL (reference sequence). Between the trimmed V and J ends, which lost 4 bases and 2 bases, there was a span of 11 bases. The CDR3 contains 14 residues. Here the CDR3 DNA reads TGTGCCAGCAGCCCCGGACGGACGAACTATGGCTACACCTTC. It codes for CASSPGRTNYGYTF.

In this sample, this clonotype turned up a few times. The chain couples TRBV6-5 to TRBJ1-5; D remains unclear. This CDR3 comprises 13 residues. In germline, CDR1 is MNHEY, CDR2 SVGAGI. The ends were cut back, 6 bases at V and 7 bases at J, with 13 bases in the middle. The CDR3 here is CASSQVPRQPQHF. CDR3 DNA sequence: TGTGCCAGCAGCCAGGTCCCGAGGCAGCCCCAGCATTTT.

This clonotype was detected a few times. V gene TRBV2 combines with J gene TRBJ2-2; no clear D. Looked up from germline, CDR1 is SNHLY and CDR2 is FYNNEI. The V end was cut by 6 bases, the J end by 0 bases, with 11 bases between. The CDR3 is 15 amino acids. The CDR3 loop reads CASRGRQTNTGELFF. The CDR3 nucleotides are TGTGCCAGCAGGGGCAGGCAAACGAACACCGGGGAGCTGTTTTTT.

The V and J genes are TRBV27 and TRBJ2-7; D may match TRBD1 or TRBD2 (5 bases each). Germline values: CDR1 MNHEY, CDR2 SMNVEV (reference sequence). This CDR3 has 16 residues. The V end was cut by 0 bases, the J end by 0 bases, with 12 bases between. CDR3 loop: CASSLSGRDGSYEQYF. The DNA of the CDR3 is TGTGCCAGCAGTTTATCTGGCAGGGACGGCTCCTACGAGCAGTACTTC.

This clonotype turned up a few times. The V and J genes are TRBV6-4 and TRBJ2-2; unclear D gene. V lost 3 bases and J 2 bases, leaving 4 bases between the germline ends. This CDR3 has 13 amino acids. Germline loops: CDR1 MRHNA, CDR2 SNTAGT. CDR3 residues: CASSEKNTGELFF. As DNA, the CDR3 is TGTGCCAGCAGTGAAAAAAACACCGGGGAGCTGTTTTTT.

V gene TRBV6-1 combines with J gene TRBJ2-5; 11 bases line up with TRBD2. Losses at the gene ends were 1 base for V and 0 bases for J; bases not matched to a gene: 4. The CDR3 covers 17 residues. The germline V gene has CDR1 MNHNS and CDR2 SASEGT. The CDR3 sequence: CASSEELAGAYQETQYF. In nucleotides, the CDR3 is TGTGCCAGCAGTGAAGAACTAGCGGGGGCCTACCAAGAGACCCAGTACTTC.

This clonotype was seen ten or more times. The CDR3 region has the DNA TGTGCCAGCAACCACGGGGGGGGCTACGAGCAGTACTTC. As protein: CASNHGGGYEQYF. The chain couples TRBV12-3 or TRBV12-4 to TRBJ2-7, with 8 bases fitting TRBD2. This CDR3 has 13 amino acids. Trimming took 7 bases from V and 3 from J; bases not matched to a gene: 5.